The 25 T cell receptor beta chains listed next were all sequenced from one sample in a study of blood T cell repertoires in COVID-19. Profiling relied on immunoSEQ multiplex PCR, and the TCRdb table lists in-frame clones only, not all of them. The sample holds 130,000 or so clones; about 80% are singletons and the top ten take 1.5% to 2%. Sequenced material: peripheral blood. These TCRs come from a human donor in a cohort sampled during active COVID-19.

The V and J genes are TRBV14 and TRBJ2-2, with TRBD2 matching 13 bases. This CDR3 has 18 amino acids. Germline V gene sequence: CDR1 SGHDN, CDR2 FVKESK. Trimming took 6 bases from V and 5 from J; bases not matched to a gene: 12. The CDR3 spells CASSARTSGRLVTGELFF. CDR3 sequence (DNA): TGTGCCAGCAGTGCGCGGACTAGCGGGAGACTCGTTACCGGGGAGCTGTTTTTT.

The chain employs TRBV9 and TRBJ2-7, with 11 bases fitting TRBD2. The germline V gene encodes CDR1 SGDLS and CDR2 YYNGEE. After removal of 3 bases from V and 2 bases from J, the junction contained 4 bases not matched to a gene. The CDR3 is 15 residues long. This CDR3 reads CASSANSGRAYEQYF. DNA of the CDR3: TGTGCCAGCAGCGCAAATAGCGGGAGGGCCTACGAGCAGTACTTC.

This clone was seen once. This rearrangement joins TRBV7-2 to TRBJ2-7, with TRBD2 identical over 10 bases. V was pared by 1 base and J by 4 bases, with 7 bases of the junction left unmatched. Per the germline V gene, CDR1 is SGHTA and CDR2 is FQGNSA. This CDR3 is 16 amino acids long. This CDR3 is CASSLGSSSGRYEQYF. Here the CDR3 DNA reads TGTGCCAGCAGCTTAGGTAGCTCTAGCGGGAGATACGAGCAGTACTTC. The whole variable domain, filled in from reference TRBV7-2 and TRBJ2-7, reads GAGVSQSPSNKVTEKGKDVELRCDPISGHTALYWYRQSLGQGLEFLIYFQGNSAPDKSGLPSDRFSAERTGGSVSTLTIQRTQQEDSAVYLCASSLGSSSGRYEQYFGPGTRLTVT.

This clone has only a few counts. The chain has TRBV19 and TRBJ2-7, with TRBD1 as a possible D gene (5 bases). CDR1 is LNHDA, CDR2 SQIVND, per germline (reference sequence). The CDR3 is 15 amino acids. V lost 5 bases, J lost 4 bases, and 18 bases lay in between. In DNA, the CDR3 is TGTGCCAGTAGTCCTAACTGGGGCAGCCATTACGAGCAGTACTTC. Translated, it gives CASSPNWGSHYEQYF.

The genes are TRBV3-1 (or the pseudogene TRBV3-2) and TRBJ2-1; maybe TRBD1 (6 bases). Germline lookup yields CDR1 LGHDT and CDR2 YNNKEL (reference sequence). V was cut by 6 bases and J by 5 bases, with 11 bases left in between. The CDR3 consists of 13 residues. CDR3 coding DNA: TGTGCCAGCAGGATGACAGGAAACAATGAGCAGTTCTTC. Translated: CASRMTGNNEQFF.

J is TRBJ2-7 and V is TRBV25-1; TRBD2 is a possible D gene (6 bases). The length of the CDR3 is 14 residues. V lost 4 bases to trimming and J lost 3 bases, with 13 bases between them. Germline CDR1 reads MGHDK; CDR2 reads SYGVNS. The CDR3, as DNA: TGTGCCAGCAGTGTCCCGGGACTCTTCTACGAGCAGTACTTC. This gives the protein CASSVPGLFYEQYF.

Details on this clone: An end of the junction does not agree with germline; a read error may underlie this. V usage is TRBV7-9 and J usage is TRBJ2-1; TRBD2 matches 8 bases. CDR3 length: 14 amino acids. CDR1 SEHNR and CDR2 FQNEAQ come from the germline V gene (reference sequence). The CDR3 DNA is TGTGCCAGCAGCCAACACCCAGCGGGAGTTGAGCGGTTCTTC. Translated: CASSQHPAGVERFF. Full variable domain (outside the CDR3, taken from reference TRBV7-9 and TRBJ2-1): DTGVSQNPRHKITKRGQNVTFRCDPISEHNRLYWYRQTLGQGPEFLTYFQNEAQLEKSRLLSDRFSAERPKGSFSTLEIQRTEQGDSAMYLCASSQHPAGVERFFGPGTRLTVL.

This rearrangement joins TRBV5-1 to TRBJ2-1, with D maybe TRBD2 (5 bases). CDR1 is SGHRS, CDR2 YFSETQ, per germline. V dropped 3 bases and J dropped 10 bases, with 23 bases sitting between them. CDR3 length: 16 residues. CDR3 sequence reads: CASSWSTRAELGEQFF. CDR3 sequence (DNA): TGCGCCAGCAGCTGGTCCACCCGAGCGGAATTGGGCGAGCAGTTCTTC. The variable domain in full, completed from reference TRBV5-1 and TRBJ2-1, reads KAGVTQTPRYLIKTRGQQVTLSCSPISGHRSVSWYQQTPGQGLQFLFEYFSETQRNKGNFPGRFSGRQFSNSRSEMNVSTLELGDSALYLCASSWSTRAELGEQFFGPGTRLTVL.

This clone was picked up one time. This chain connects TRBV2 to TRBJ1-5; the match to TRBD1 covers 7 bases. V shed 7 bases, J shed 7 bases, and the junction held 7 bases outside the gene matches. The germline gives CDR1 SNHLY, CDR2 FYNNEI. This CDR3 comprises 13 residues. The CDR3 region is CASNRQGSQPQHF. The CDR3 bases are TGTGCCAGCAATAGACAGGGTAGCCAGCCCCAGCATTTT.

This clone has just a few counts. The rearrangement joins TRBV5-4 to TRBJ1-2; TRBD1 matches at 7 bases. This CDR3 is 14 amino acids long. V lost 5 bases and J lost 5; bases outside the gene matches: 9. Germline V gene lookup returns CDR1 SGHNT and CDR2 YYREEE (reference sequence). CDR3 coding DNA: TGTGCCAGCAGACTCCGGGACAGAGATTATGGCTACACCTTC. Protein product: CASRLRDRDYGYTF. The whole variable domain, filled in from reference TRBV5-4 and TRBJ1-2, reads ETGVTQSPTHLIKTRGQQVTLRCSSQSGHNTVSWYQQALGQGPQFIFQYYREEENGRGNFPPRFSGLQFPNYSSELNVNALELDDSALYLCASRLRDRDYGYTFGSGTRLTVV.

The chain is built from TRBV2 and TRBJ1-5, with D possibly TRBD1 on 5 matching bases. Trimming pared 4 bases from V and 0 bases from J, leaving 10 bases between. Germline CDR1 SNHLY, CDR2 FYNNEI. The CDR3 consists of 15 residues. As DNA, the CDR3 is TGTGCCAGCAGTGGGACACAAAATAGCAATCAGCCCCAGCATTTT. Protein sequence: CASSGTQNSNQPQHF.

The V and J genes are TRBV27 and TRBJ2-7; 7 positions match TRBD1. This CDR3 is 16 amino acids long. Germline V gene data show CDR1 as MNHEY and CDR2 as SMNVEV (reference sequence). With 6 bases clipped from V and 1 base from J, the junction kept 12 bases outside the gene matches. CDR3 sequence (DNA): TGTGCCAGCAGCCGAAGGGGGACAGTAACGTCCTACGAGCAGTACTTC. Protein sequence: CASSRRGTVTSYEQYF.

The chain links TRBV6-5 to TRBJ1-3; 8 nucleotides align to TRBD1. The CDR3 contains 15 residues. Germline-derived CDR1 and CDR2 are MNHEY and SVGAGI. Losses at the gene ends were 9 bases for V and 4 bases for J; bases not matched to a gene: 11. This CDR3 is CASFPDRDRGNTIYF. The CDR3 nucleotides read TGTGCCAGTTTCCCGGACCGGGACAGGGGAAACACCATATATTTT.

This clone has just one count. The V gene is TRBV7-9, the J gene TRBJ2-6; 8 bases align to TRBD1. The V segment lost 10 bases and the J segment 3 bases; nucleotides outside the gene matches: 20. CDR3 size: 19 residues. Germline loops: CDR1 SEHNR, CDR2 FQNEAQ (reference sequence). This CDR3 reads CATPLGTGQLPFGANVLTF. CDR3 nucleotides: TGTGCCACCCCGCTTGGGACAGGTCAATTACCCTTTGGGGCCAACGTCCTGACTTTC. The complete variable domain, with remaining parts taken from reference TRBV7-9 and TRBJ2-6, reads DTGVSQNPRHKITKRGQNVTFRCDPISEHNRLYWYRQTLGQGPEFLTYFQNEAQLEKSRLLSDRFSAERPKGSFSTLEIQRTEQGDSAMYLCATPLGTGQLPFGANVLTFGAGSRLTVL.

The chain couples TRBV15 to TRBJ1-1, with D tentatively TRBD1 (5 bases). V lost 1 base and J lost 8, with 8 bases in between. This CDR3 contains 12 residues. The germline gives CDR1 LNHNV, CDR2 YYDKDF (reference sequence). The CDR3 DNA sequence: TGTGCCACCAGCAGAGGGCGGGGGGAAGCTTTCTTT. It codes for CATSRGRGEAFF.

Written as DNA, the CDR3 is TGTGCCAGCAGTGGTGGGGGCGTTCGGAATTCACCCCTCCACTTT. Encoded protein: CASSGGGVRNSPLHF. The V gene is TRBV5-8, the J gene TRBJ1-6, with D perhaps matching TRBD1 (6 bases). Trimming took off 5 bases at V and 7 bases at J, with 16 bases between the two ends. This CDR3 comprises 15 residues. CDR1 is SGHTS and CDR2 is YDEGEE in the germline V gene.

J is TRBJ2-3 and V is TRBV5-1; perhaps TRBD1 as D (5 bases). The CDR3 runs 15 residues. Trimming removed 4 bases at V and 5 bases at J, with 17 bases between. The germline V gene encodes CDR1 SGHRS and CDR2 YFSETQ. The CDR3 DNA is TGCGCCAGCAGCCCTAGGTGGCAGGGTGAAGATACGCAGTATTTT. As protein: CASSPRWQGEDTQYF.

This clone occurred once. The V gene is TRBV28, the J gene TRBJ2-1, with D possibly TRBD2 on 5 matching bases. The CDR3 sequence is 12 residues long. The germline V gene encodes CDR1 MDHEN and CDR2 SYDVKM. V was clipped by 6 bases and J by 2 bases, with 5 bases between them. The CDR3 here is CASRAAYNEQFF. DNA of the CDR3: TGTGCCAGCAGAGCGGCCTACAATGAGCAGTTCTTC.

The genes are TRBV6-2 or TRBV6-3 and TRBJ2-7; D might be TRBD1 (6 bases). CDR3 length: 12 amino acids. The ends were cut back, 5 bases at V and 6 bases at J, with 11 bases in the middle. CDR1 is MNHEY, CDR2 SVGEGT, per germline. The CDR3: CASSTGPLEQYF. DNA of the CDR3: TGTGCCAGCAGTACAGGGCCCCTCGAGCAGTACTTC.

The rearrangement links TRBV6-2 or TRBV6-3 to TRBJ2-7; the D gene is possibly TRBD2 (6 bases). Germline CDR1 MNHEY, CDR2 SVGEGT. CDR3 length: 15 residues. The V and J ends lost 5 bases and 2 bases respectively, with 16 bases between them. The CDR3 region is CASSDGDSRTYEQYF. The CDR3 coding sequence is TGTGCCAGCAGTGACGGGGACTCCCGGACCTACGAGCAGTACTTC.

This chain uses TRBV7-2 with TRBJ1-5; maybe TRBD1 (6 bases). The V end lost 1 base, the J end lost 7 bases, and 14 bases lay between the germline ends. The CDR3 consists of 15 residues. Germline CDR1 is SGHTA and CDR2 is FQGNSA. CDR3 DNA: TGTGCCAGCAGCTTAGTGGGGGGGGCGGAGCAGCCCCAGCATTTT. The encoded protein is CASSLVGGAEQPQHF.

V usage is TRBV6-5 and J usage is TRBJ1-3, with 8 bases matching TRBD1. Looked up from germline, CDR1 is MNHEY and CDR2 is SVGAGI. Trimming cost V 0 bases and J 6 bases; bases outside gene matches: 4. CDR3 length: 15 residues. The CDR3 DNA reads TGTGCCAGCAGTTACTCGGGACAGGCAAAAAACACCATATATTTT. Translating gives CASSYSGQAKNTIYF.

The chain couples TRBV19 to TRBJ1-1, with D perhaps matching TRBD1 (5 bases). CDR3 length: 17 residues. V gave up 5 bases and J gave up 0 bases, with 19 bases separating them. Germline values: CDR1 LNHDA, CDR2 SQIVND (reference sequence). The CDR3 nucleotides read TGTGCCAGTAGTCCCCGACGGGGGGGAGCCATGAACACTGAAGCTTTCTTT. Encoded protein: CASSPRRGGAMNTEAFF.

The chain links TRBV7-9 to TRBJ2-1, with 9 bases lining up with TRBD2. Germline-derived CDR1 and CDR2 are SEHNR and FQNEAQ (reference sequence). Trimming cost V 0 bases and J 10 bases; bases outside gene matches: 10. There are 16 residues in the CDR3. CDR3 DNA: TGTGCCAGCAGCTTAGCTGGCGGGAGGGCCTCCGTAGAGCAGTTCTTC. It codes for CASSLAGGRASVEQFF.

V gene TRBV25-1 combines with J gene TRBJ2-4, with a tentative D call TRBD1 (5 bases). CDR1 is MGHDK and CDR2 is SYGVNS in the germline V gene. The CDR3 is 17 residues long. V lost 2 bases and J 0 bases, leaving 14 bases between the germline ends. The DNA for the CDR3 is TGTGCCAGCAGTGAAAGGGCGACAGCACTAGCCAAAAACATTCAGTACTTC. It codes for CASSERATALAKNIQYF.